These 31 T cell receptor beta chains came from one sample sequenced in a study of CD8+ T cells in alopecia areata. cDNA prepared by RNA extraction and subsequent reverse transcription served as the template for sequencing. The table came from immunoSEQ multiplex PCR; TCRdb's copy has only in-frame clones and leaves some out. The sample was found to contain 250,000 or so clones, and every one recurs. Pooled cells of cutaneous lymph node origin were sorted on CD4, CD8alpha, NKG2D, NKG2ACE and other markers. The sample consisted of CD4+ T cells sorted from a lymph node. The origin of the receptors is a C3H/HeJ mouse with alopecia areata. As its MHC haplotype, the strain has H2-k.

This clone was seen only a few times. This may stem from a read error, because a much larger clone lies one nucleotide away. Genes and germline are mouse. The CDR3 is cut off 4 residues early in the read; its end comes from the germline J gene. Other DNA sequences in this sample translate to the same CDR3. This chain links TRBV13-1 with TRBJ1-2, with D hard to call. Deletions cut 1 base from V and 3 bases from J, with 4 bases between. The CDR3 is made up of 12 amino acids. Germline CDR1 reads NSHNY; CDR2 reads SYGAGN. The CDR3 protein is CASSDRDSDYTF. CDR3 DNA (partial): TGTGCCAGCAGTGATAGGGACTCC.

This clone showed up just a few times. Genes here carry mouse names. The CDR3 protein is CASNRGVDAEQFF. CDR3 bases read: TGTGCCAGCAACAGGGGGGTGGATGCT. The V and J genes are TRBV13-3 and TRBJ2-1; 8 bases map to TRBD1. Read data end 4 residues before the CDR3 end; the end is taken from the germline J gene. J lost 5 bases, V lost 6 bases, and 4 bases had no gene match. Germline V gene data show CDR1 as NNHDY and CDR2 as SYVADS. The CDR3 has 13 residues.

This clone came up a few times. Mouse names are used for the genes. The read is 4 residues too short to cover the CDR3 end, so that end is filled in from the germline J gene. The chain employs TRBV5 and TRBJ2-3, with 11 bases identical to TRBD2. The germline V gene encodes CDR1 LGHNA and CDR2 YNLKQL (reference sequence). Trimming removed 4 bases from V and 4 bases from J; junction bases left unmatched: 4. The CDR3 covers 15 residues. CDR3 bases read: TGTGCCAGCAGCCCCCGGGACTGGGGGACAGAA. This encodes CASSPRDWGTE. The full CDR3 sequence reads CASSPRDWGTETLYF.

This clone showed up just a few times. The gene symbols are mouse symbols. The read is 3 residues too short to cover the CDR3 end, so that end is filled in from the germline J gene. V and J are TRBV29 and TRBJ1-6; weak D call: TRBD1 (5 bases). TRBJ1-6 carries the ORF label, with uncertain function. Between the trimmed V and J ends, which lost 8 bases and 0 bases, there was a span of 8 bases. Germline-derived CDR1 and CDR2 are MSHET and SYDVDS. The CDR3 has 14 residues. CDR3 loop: CASQDNSYNSPLYF. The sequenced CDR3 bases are TGTGCTAGCCAGGACAATTCCTATAATTCGCCC.

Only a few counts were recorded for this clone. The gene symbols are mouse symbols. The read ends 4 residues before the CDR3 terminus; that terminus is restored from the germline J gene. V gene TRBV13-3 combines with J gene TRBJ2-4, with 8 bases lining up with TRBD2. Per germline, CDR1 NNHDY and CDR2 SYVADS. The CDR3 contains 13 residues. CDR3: CASRWGGKNTLYF. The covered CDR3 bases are TGTGCCAGCAGGTGGGGGGGTAAAAAC.

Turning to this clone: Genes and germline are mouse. CDR3 DNA, as far as it was read: TGTGCCAGCACGCCAGGGATGGCAGAA. It translates to CASTPGMAE. The entire CDR3 protein reads CASTPGMAETLYF. The V call is TRBV19, the J call TRBJ2-3, with TRBD1 as a possible D gene (5 bases). The read terminates 4 residues before the CDR3 end, so the remaining end is supplied by the germline J gene. Germline V gene lookup returns CDR1 FNHDT and CDR2 SITEND (reference sequence). The V gene lost 6 bases and the J gene lost 3 bases, with 11 bases spanning the gap. This CDR3 has 13 residues.

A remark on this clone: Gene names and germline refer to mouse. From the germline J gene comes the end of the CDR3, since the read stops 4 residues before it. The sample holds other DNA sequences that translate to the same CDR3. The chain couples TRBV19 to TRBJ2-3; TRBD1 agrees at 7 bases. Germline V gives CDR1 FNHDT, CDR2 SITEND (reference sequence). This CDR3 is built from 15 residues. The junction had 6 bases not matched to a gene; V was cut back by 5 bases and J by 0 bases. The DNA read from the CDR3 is TGTGCCAGCAGAAGACAGGGTACTAGTGCAGAA. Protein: CASRRQGTSAE. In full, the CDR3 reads CASRRQGTSAETLYF.

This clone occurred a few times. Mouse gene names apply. The covered CDR3 bases are TGCACCTGCAGTGCAGATCAACTGGGGGTTCAAAAC. Protein: CTCSADQLGVQN. From start to end, the CDR3 is CTCSADQLGVQNTLYF. This chain links TRBV1 with TRBJ2-4; TRBD2 agrees at 8 bases. The CDR3 is cut off 4 residues early in the read; its end comes from the germline J gene. The V gene's germline CDR1 is NSQYPW and CDR2 LRSPGD (reference sequence). The length of the CDR3 is 16 residues. The ends lost 0 bases at V and 2 bases at J; junction bases unmatched: 4.

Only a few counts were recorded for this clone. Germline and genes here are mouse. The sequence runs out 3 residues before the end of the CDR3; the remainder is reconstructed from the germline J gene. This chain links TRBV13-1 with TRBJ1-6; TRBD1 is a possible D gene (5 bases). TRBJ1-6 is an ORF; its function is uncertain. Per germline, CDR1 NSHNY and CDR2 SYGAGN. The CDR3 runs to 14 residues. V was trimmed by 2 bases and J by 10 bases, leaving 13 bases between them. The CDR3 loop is CASSDPRERSPLYF. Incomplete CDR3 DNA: TGTGCCAGCAGTGACCCCAGGGAGAGATCGCCC.

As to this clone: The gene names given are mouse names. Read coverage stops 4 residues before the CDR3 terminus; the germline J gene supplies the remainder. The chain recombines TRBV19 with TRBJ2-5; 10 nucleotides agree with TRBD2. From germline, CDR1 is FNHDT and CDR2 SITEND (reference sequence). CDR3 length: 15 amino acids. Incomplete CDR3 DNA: TGTGCCAGCAGTACCTCTGGGGGGGCGTCGGAC. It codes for CASSTSGGASD. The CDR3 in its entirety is CASSTSGGASDTQYF.

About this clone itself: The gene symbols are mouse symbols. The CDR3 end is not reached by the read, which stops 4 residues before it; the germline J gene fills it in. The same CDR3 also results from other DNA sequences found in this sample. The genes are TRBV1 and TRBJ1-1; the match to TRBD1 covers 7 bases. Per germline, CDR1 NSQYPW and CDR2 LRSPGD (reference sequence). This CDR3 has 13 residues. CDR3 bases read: TGCACCTGCAGTGCACTAAGGGACAGA. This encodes CTCSALRDR. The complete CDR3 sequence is CTCSALRDREVFF.

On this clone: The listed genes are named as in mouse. The part of the CDR3 DNA that was read is TGTGCCAGCAGGCCCACTGGGGGTAACTATGCT. It encodes CASRPTGGNYA. The whole CDR3 sequence reads CASRPTGGNYAEQFF. V and J are TRBV19 and TRBJ2-1, with 8 bases fitting TRBD2. Sequencing ends 4 residues short of the CDR3 end; the germline J gene provides the rest. Germline-derived CDR1 and CDR2 are FNHDT and SITEND (reference sequence). The CDR3 runs to 15 residues. The V and J ends lost 5 bases and 0 bases, in that order; junction bases with no gene match: 4.

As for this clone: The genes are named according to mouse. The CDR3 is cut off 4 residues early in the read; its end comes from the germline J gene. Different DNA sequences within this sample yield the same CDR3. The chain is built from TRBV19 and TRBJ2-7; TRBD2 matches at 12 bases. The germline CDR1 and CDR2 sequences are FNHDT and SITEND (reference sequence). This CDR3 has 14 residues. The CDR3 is CASSIGTGGYEQYF. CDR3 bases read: TGTGCCAGCAGTATTGGGACTGGGGGGTAT.

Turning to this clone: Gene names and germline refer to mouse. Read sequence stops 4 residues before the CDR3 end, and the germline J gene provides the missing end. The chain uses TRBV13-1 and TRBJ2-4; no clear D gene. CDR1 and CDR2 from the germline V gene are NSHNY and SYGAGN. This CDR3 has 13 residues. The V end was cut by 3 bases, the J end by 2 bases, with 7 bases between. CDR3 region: CASSAGAQNTLYF. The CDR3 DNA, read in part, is TGTGCCAGCAGTGCAGGCGCTCAAAAC.

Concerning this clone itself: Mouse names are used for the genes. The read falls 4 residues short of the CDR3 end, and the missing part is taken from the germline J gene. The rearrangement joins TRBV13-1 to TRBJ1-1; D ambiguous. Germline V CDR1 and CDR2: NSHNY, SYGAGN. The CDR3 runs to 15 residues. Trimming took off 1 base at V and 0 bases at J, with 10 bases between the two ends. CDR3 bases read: TGTGCCAGCAGTGATAAGACAAATGCAAACACA. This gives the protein CASSDKTNANT. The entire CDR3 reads CASSDKTNANTEVFF.

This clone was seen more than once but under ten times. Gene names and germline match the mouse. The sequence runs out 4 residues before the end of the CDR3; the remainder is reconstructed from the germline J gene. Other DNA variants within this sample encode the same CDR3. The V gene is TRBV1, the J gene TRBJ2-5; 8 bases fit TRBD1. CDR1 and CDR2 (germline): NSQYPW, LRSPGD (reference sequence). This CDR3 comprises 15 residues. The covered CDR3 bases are TGCACCTGCAGTGCAGATTCAGGGGGCGCCGAC. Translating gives CTCSADSGGAD. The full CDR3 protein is CTCSADSGGADTQYF.

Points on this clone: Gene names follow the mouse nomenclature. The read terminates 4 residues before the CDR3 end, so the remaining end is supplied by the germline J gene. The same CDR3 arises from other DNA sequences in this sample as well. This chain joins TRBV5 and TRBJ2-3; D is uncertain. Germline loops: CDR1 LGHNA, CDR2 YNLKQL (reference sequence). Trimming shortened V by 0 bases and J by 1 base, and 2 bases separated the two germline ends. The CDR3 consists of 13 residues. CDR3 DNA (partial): TGTGCCAGCAGCCAAGAGGGTGCAGAA. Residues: CASSQEGAE. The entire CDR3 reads CASSQEGAETLYF.

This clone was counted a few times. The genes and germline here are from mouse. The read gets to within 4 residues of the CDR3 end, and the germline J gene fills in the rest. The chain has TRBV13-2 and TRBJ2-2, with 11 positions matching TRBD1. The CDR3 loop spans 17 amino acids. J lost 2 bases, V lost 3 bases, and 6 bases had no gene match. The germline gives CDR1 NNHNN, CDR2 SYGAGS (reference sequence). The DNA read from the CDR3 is TGTGCCAGCGGTGGTCGCCGGGACAGGGGGAACACCGGG. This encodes CASGGRRDRGNTG. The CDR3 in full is CASGGRRDRGNTGQLYF.

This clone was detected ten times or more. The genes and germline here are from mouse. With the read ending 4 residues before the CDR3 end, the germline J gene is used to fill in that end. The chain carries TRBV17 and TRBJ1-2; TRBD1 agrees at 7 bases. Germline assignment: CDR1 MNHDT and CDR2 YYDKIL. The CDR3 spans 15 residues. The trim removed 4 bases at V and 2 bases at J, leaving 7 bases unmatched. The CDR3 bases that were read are TGTGCTAGCAGTACTAAGACAGGGAGGAACTCC. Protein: CASSTKTGRNS. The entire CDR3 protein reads CASSTKTGRNSDYTF.

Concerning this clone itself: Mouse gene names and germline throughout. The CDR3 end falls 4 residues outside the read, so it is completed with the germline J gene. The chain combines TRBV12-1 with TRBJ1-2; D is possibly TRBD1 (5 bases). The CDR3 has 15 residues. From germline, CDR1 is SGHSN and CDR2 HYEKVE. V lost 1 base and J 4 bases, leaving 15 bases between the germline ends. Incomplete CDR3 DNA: TGTGCCAGCTCTCTTACCTTAGGGGAGGGCTCC. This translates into CASSLTLGEGS. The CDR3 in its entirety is CASSLTLGEGSDYTF.

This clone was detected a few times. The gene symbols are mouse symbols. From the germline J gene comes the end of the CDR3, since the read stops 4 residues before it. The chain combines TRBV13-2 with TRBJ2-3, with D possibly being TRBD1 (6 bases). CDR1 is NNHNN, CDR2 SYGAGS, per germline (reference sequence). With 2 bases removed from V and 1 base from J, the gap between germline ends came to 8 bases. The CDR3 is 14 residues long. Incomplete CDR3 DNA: TGTGCCAGCGGTGAGGAGGGGGGTGCAGAA. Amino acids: CASGEEGGAE. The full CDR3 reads CASGEEGGAETLYF.

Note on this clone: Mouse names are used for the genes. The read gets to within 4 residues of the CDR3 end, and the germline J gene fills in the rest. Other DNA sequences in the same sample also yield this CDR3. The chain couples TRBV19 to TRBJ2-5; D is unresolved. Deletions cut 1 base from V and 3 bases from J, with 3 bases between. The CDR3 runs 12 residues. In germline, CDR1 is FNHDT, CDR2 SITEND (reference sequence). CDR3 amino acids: CASSIQQDTQYF. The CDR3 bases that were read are TGTGCCAGCAGTATACAGCAAGAC.

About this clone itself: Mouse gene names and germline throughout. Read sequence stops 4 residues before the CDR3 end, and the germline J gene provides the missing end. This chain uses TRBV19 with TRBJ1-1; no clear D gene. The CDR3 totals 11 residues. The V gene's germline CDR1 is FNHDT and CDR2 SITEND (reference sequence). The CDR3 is CASSISGEVFF. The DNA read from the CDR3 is TGTGCCAGCAGTATTTCAGGA.

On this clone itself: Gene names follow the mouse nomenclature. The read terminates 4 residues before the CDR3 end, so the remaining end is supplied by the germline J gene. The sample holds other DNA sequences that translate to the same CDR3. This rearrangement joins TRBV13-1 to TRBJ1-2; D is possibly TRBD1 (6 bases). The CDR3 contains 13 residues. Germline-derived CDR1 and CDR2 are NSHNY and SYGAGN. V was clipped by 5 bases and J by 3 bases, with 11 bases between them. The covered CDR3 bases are TGTGCCAGCAGCGAACAGGGAGACTCC. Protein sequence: CASSEQGDS. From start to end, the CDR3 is CASSEQGDSDYTF.

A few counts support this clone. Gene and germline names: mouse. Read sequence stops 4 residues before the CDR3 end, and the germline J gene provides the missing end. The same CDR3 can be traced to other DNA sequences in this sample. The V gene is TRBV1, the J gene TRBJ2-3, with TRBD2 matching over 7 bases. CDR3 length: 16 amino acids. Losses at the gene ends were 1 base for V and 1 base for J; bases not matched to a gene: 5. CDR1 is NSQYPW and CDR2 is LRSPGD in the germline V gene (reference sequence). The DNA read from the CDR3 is TGCACCTGCAGTGCAGGCCTGGGGGTAGGTGCAGAA. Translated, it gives CTCSAGLGVGAE. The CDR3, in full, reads CTCSAGLGVGAETLYF.

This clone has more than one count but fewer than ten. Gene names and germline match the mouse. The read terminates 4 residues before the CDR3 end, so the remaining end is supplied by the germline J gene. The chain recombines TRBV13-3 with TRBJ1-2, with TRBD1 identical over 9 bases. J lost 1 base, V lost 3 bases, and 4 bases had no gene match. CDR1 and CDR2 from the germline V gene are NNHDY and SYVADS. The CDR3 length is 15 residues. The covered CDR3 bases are TGTGCCAGCAGTGGGGGACAGGGATTAAACTCC. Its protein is CASSGGQGLNS. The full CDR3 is CASSGGQGLNSDYTF.

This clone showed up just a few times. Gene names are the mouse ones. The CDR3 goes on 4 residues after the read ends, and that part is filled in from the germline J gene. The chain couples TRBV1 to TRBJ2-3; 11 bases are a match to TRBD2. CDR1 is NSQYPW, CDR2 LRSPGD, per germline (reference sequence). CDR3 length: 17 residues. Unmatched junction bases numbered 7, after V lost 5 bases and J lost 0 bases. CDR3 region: CTCSLRTGGLSAETLYF. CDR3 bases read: TGCACCTGCAGTCTCCGGACTGGGGGGCTTAGTGCAGAA.

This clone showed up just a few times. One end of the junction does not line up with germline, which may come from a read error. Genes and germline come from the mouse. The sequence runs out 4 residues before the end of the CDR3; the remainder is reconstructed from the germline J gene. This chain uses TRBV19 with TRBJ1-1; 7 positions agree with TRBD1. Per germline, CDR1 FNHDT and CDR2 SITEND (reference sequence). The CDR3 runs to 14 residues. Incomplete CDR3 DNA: TGTGCCAGCAATATACAGGGGAGAGGCACA. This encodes CASNIQGRGT. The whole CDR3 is CASNIQGRGTEVFF.

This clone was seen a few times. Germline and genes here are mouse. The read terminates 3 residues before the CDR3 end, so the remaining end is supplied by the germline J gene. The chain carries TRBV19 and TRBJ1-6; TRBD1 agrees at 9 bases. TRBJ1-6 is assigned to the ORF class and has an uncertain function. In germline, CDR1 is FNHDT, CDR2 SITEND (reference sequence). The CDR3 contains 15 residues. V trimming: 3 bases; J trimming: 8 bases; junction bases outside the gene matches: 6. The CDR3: CASSNTGGAYSPLYF. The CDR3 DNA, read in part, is TGTGCCAGCAGTAACACAGGGGGCGCTTATTCGCCC.

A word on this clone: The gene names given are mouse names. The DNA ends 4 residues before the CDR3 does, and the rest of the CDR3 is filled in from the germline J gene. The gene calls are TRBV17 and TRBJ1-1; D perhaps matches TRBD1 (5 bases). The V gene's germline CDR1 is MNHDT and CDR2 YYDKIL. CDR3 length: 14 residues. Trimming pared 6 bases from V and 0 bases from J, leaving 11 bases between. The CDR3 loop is CASSPDIANTEVFF. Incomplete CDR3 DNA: TGTGCTAGCAGCCCGGACATTGCAAACACA.

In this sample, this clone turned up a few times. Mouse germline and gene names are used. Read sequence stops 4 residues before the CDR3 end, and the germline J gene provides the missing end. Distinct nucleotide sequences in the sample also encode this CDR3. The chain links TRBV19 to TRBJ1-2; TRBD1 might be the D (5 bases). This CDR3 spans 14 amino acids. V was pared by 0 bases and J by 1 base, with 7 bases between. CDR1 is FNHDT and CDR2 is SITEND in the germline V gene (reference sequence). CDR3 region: CASSIAQGNSDYTF. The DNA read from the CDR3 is TGTGCCAGCAGTATAGCCCAGGGAAACTCC.